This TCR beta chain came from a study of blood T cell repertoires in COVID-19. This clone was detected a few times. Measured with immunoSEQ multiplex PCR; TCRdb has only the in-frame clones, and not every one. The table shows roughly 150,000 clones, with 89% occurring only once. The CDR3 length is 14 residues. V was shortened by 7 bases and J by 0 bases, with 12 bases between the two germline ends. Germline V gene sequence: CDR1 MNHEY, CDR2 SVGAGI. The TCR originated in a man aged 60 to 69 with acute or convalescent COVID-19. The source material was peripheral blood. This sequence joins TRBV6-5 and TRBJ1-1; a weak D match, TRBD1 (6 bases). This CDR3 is CASKTTGLNTEAFF. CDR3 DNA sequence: TGTGCCAGCAAAACAACAGGGCTGAACACTGAAGCTTTCTTT.